This T cell receptor beta chain was sequenced during a study of CD8 T cells in ankylosing spondylitis. Overall study findings and caveats: A motif of 7 or 8 highly homologous TCR beta variants was seen as apparently characteristic of ankylosing spondylitis blood.

It was by quantitative 5'-RACE with molecular barcodes that TCR beta libraries were made. TCRdb passed the 5' RACE reads through MiXCR, listing each CDR3 protein once. The data show some 290,000 distinct CDR3 sequences, 20% seen once. This CDR3 is built from 16 residues. Losses at the gene ends were 5 bases for V and 0 bases for J; bases not matched to a gene: 3. CDR1 MNHNS and CDR2 SASEGT come from the germline V gene. As to this clonotype: What it recognizes is unknown.

The genes are TRBV6-1 and TRBJ2-1; 11 nucleotides line up with TRBD2. The sequenced sample was blood, either unsorted or a sorted T cell fraction (not recorded which). The origin of this receptor is a male donor with ankylosing spondylitis or in good health (not recorded which). CDR3 sequence reads: CASSLTSGISYNEQFF. In nucleotides, the CDR3 is TGTGCCAGCAGTCTGACTAGCGGGATCTCCTACAATGAGCAGTTCTTC.